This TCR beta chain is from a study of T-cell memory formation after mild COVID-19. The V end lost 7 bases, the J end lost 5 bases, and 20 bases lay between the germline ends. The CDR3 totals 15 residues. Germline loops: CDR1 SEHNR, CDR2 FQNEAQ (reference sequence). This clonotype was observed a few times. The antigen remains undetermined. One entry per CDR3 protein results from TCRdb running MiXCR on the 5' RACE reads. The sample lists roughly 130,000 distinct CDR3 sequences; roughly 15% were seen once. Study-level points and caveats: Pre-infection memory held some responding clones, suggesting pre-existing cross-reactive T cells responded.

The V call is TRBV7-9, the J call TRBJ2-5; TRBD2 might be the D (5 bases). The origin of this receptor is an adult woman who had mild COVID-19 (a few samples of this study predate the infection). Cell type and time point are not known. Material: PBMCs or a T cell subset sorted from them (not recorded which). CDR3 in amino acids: CASKSGSAGSETQYF. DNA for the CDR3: TGTGCCAGCAAATCTGGTAGTGCGGGTTCGGAGACCCAGTACTTC.